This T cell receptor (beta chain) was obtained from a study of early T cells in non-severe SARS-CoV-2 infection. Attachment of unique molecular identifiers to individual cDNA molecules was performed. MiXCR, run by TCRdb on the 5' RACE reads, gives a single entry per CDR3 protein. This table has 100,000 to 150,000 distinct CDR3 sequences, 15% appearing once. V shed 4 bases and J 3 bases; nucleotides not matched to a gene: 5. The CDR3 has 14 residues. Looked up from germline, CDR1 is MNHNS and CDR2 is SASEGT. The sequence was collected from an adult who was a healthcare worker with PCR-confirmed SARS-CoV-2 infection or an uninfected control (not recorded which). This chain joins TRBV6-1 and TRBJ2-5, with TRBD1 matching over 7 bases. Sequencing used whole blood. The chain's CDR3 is CASSARQGKETQYF. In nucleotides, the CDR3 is TGTGCCAGCAGTGCCCGACAGGGCAAAGAGACCCAGTACTTC.